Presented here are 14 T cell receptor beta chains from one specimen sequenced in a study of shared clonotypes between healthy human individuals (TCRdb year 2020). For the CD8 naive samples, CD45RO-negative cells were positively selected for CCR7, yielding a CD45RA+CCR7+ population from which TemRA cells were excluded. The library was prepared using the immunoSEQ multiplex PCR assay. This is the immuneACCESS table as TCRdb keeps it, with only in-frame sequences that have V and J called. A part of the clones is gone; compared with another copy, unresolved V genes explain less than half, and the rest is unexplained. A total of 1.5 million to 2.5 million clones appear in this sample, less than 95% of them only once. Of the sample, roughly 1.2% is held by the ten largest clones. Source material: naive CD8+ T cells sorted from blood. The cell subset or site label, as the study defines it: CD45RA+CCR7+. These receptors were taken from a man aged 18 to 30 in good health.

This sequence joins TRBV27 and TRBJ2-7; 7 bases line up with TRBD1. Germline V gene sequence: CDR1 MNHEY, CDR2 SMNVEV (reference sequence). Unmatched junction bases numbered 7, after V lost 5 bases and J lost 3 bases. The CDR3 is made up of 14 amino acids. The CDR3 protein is CASSLRDRLYEQYF. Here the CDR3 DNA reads TGTGCCAGCAGTCTCCGGGACAGACTCTACGAGCAGTACTTC.

DNA for the CDR3: TGTGCCAGCAGCCAAGAGCGGGAGGGCCGTAATGAGCAGTTCTTC. Its translation is CASSQEREGRNEQFF. The rearrangement links TRBV11-3 to TRBJ2-1, with 10 bases matching TRBD2. Germline CDR1 is SGHNT and CDR2 is YENEEA. The CDR3 contains 15 residues. Trimming took 5 bases from V and 7 from J; bases not matched to a gene: 8.

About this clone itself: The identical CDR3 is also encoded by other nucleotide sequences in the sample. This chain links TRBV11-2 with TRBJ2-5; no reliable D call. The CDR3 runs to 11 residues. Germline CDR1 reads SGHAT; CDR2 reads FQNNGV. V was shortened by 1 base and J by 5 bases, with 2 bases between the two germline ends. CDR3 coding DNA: TGTGCCAGCAGCTTAGCGGAGACCCAGTACTTC. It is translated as CASSLAETQYF.

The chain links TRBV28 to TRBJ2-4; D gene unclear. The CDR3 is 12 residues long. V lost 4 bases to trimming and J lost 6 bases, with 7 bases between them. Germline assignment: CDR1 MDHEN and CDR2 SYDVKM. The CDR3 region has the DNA TGTGCCAGCAGTTACTTAGGAAACATTCAGTACTTC. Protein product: CASSYLGNIQYF.

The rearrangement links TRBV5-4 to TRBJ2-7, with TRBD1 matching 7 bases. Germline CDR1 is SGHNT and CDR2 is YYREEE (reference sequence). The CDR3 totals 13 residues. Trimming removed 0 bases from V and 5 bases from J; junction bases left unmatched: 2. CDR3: CASSLAGTDEQYF. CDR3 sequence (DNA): TGTGCCAGCAGCTTGGCCGGGACAGACGAGCAGTACTTC.

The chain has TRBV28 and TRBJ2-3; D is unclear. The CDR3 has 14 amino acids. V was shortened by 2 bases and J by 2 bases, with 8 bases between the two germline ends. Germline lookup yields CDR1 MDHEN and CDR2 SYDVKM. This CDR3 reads CASSLPTYTDTQYF. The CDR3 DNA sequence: TGTGCCAGCAGTTTACCGACTTACACAGATACGCAGTATTTT.

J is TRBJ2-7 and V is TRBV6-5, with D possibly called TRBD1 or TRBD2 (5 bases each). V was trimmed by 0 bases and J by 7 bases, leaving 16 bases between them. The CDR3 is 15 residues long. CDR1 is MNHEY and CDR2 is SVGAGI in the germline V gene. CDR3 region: CASSYSPRDSVEQYF. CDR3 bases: TGTGCCAGCAGTTACTCCCCCAGGGATAGCGTTGAGCAGTACTTC.

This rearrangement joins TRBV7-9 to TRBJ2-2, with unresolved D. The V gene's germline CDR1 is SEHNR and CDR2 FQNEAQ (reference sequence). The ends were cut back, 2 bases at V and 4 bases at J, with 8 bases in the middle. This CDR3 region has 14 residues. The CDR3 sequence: CASSLTEVTGELFF. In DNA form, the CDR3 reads TGTGCCAGCAGCTTAACAGAAGTCACCGGGGAGCTGTTTTTT.

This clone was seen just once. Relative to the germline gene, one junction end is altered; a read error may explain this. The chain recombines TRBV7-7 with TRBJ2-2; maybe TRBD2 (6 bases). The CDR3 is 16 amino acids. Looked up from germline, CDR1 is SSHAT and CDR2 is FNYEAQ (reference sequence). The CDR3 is CASSPEPGVNTGELFF. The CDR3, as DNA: TGTGCTAGCAGCCCGGAGCCGGGAGTTAACACCGGGGAGCTGTTTTTT.

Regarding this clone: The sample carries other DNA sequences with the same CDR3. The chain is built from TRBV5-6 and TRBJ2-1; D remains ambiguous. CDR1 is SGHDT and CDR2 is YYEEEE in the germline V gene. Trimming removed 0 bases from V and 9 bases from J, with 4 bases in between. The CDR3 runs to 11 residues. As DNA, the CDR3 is TGTGCCAGCAGCTTGGGGACTGAGCAGTTCTTC. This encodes CASSLGTEQFF. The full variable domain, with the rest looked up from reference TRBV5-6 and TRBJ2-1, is DAGVTQSPTHLIKTRGQQVTLRCSPKSGHDTVSWYQQALGQGPQFIFQYYEEEERQRGNFPDRFSGHQFPNYSSELNVNALLLGDSALYLCASSLGTEQFFGPGTRLTVL.

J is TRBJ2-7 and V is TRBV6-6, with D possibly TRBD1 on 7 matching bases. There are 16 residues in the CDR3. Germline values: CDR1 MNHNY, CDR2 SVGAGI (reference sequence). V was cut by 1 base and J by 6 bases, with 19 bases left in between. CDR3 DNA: TGTGCCAGCAGTTACTGGGTCACAGGGGAGGCCGGCGAGCAGTACTTC. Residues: CASSYWVTGEAGEQYF.

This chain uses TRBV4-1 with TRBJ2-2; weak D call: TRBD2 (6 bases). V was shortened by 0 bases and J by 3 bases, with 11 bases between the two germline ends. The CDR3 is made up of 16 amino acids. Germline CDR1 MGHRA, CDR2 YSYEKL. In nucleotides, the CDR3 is TGCGCCAGCAGCCAAGATAGGGCTAGCGACACCGGGGAGCTGTTTTTT. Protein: CASSQDRASDTGELFF.

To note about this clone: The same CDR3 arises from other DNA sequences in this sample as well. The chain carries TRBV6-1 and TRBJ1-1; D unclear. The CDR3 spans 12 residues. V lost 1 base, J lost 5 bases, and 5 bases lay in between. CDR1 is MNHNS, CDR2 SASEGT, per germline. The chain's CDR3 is CASSEGGTEAFF. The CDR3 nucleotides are TGTGCCAGCAGTGAAGGCGGGACTGAAGCTTTCTTT.

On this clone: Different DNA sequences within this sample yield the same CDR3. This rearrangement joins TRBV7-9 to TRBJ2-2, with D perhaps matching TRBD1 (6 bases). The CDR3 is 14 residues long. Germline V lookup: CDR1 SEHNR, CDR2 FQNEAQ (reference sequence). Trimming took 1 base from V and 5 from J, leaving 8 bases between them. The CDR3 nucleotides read TGTGCCAGCAGCTTAGTTCAGGGGACCGGGGAGCTGTTTTTT. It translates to CASSLVQGTGELFF.